The 8 T cell receptor beta chains below all came from one sample that was sequenced in a study of shared clonotypes between healthy human individuals. Profiled with immunoSEQ multiplex PCR; TCRdb holds only in-frame clones, not every one. The repertoire holds a few million clones, with about 92% as singletons. Sequenced sample: naive CD4+ T cells sorted from blood. Regarding subset: CD45RA+ positively selected. The receptor set was obtained from a man younger than 30 in good health.

This clone was observed a single time. The chain recombines TRBV10-1 with TRBJ2-5, with D hard to call. Germline CDR1 reads WNHNN; CDR2 reads SYGVQD (reference sequence). The CDR3 extends over 13 amino acids. V shed 6 bases and J shed 1 base, with 9 bases lying between them. The CDR3 loop reads CASRAGPQETQYF. The CDR3 DNA sequence: TGCGCCAGCAGGGCCGGACCCCAAGAGACCCAGTACTTC.

The chain links TRBV6-5 to TRBJ1-2, with TRBD1 matching 8 bases. This CDR3 is built from 15 residues. Germline V lookup: CDR1 MNHEY, CDR2 SVGAGI. V lost 3 bases and J lost 3; bases outside the gene matches: 6. CDR3 DNA: TGTGCCAGCAGTTATTTTTCAGGGGGCGACTATGGCTACACCTTC. This translates into CASSYFSGGDYGYTF.

This clone was seen once. The chain joins TRBV11-2 to TRBJ2-1; D might be TRBD2 (6 bases). V was trimmed by 2 bases and J by 0 bases, leaving 14 bases between them. The CDR3 spans 17 residues. Germline V CDR1 and CDR2: SGHAT, FQNNGV. CDR3 loop: CASSLYRGFGSYNEQFF. The CDR3, as DNA: TGTGCCAGCAGCTTATACCGGGGGTTCGGCTCCTACAATGAGCAGTTCTTC.

This clone was observed once. CDR3 protein: CASSGQGATYQETQYF. In DNA, the CDR3 is TGTGCCAGCTCAGGACAGGGGGCGACGTATCAAGAGACCCAGTACTTC. The rearrangement links TRBV18 to TRBJ2-5; the match to TRBD1 covers 11 bases. This CDR3 has 16 amino acids. V gave up 5 bases and J gave up 2 bases; unmatched junction bases: 7. Germline assignment: CDR1 KGHSH and CDR2 LQKENI.

The chain links TRBV30 to TRBJ2-7; 7 nucleotides line up with TRBD1. V lost 8 bases to trimming and J lost 0 bases; unmatched junction nucleotides: 4. The germline V gene encodes CDR1 GTSNPN and CDR2 SVGIG (reference sequence). This CDR3 has 12 residues. The DNA of the CDR3 is TGTGCCGCGGACAGGAGCTCCTACGAGCAGTACTTC. Translation: CAADRSSYEQYF. Supplemented by reference TRBV30 and TRBJ2-7, the full variable domain reads SQTIHQWPATLVQPVGSPLSLECTVEGTSNPNLYWYRQAAGRGLQLLFYSVGIGQISSEVPQNLSASRPQDRQFILSSKKLLLSDSGFYLCAADRSSYEQYFGPGTRLTVT.

CDR3 loop: CASSPQNRVTGANVLTF. The CDR3 bases are TGCGCCAGCAGTCCTCAAAACAGGGTGACTGGGGCCAACGTCCTGACTTTC. The rearrangement uses TRBV10-2 and TRBJ2-6; TRBD1 might be the D (6 bases). Germline V gives CDR1 WSHSY, CDR2 SAAADI. The CDR3 contains 17 residues. Trimming took 5 bases from V and 2 from J, leaving 16 bases between them.

V usage is TRBV28 and J usage is TRBJ2-5; a weak D match, TRBD1 (5 bases). The CDR3 totals 16 residues. The V gene's germline CDR1 is MDHEN and CDR2 SYDVKM. Between the trimmed V and J ends, which lost 5 bases and 2 bases, there was a span of 18 bases. The CDR3 DNA is TGTGCCAGCAGTATCGGACACCTCAATGGGCAAGAGACCCAGTACTTC. This gives the protein CASSIGHLNGQETQYF.

A single count supports this clone. This chain links TRBV30 with TRBJ2-5; D ambiguous. Germline loops: CDR1 GTSNPN, CDR2 SVGIG (reference sequence). V lost 1 base and J 3 bases, leaving 12 bases between the germline ends. The CDR3 is made up of 14 amino acids. CDR3 residues: CAWSGVRLEETQYF. CDR3 DNA: TGTGCCTGGAGTGGGGTCAGATTGGAAGAGACCCAGTACTTC.